The 2 T cell receptor beta chains reported below all come from one sample, sequenced in a study of vaccination and CD4 T cells after COVID-19. Once obtained from cultured CD4+ T cells, the DNA was sequenced using the Oncomine TCR Beta short-read assay. MiXCR, applied by TCRdb to the PCR reads, yields one record per CDR3 protein. Altogether 20,000 to 25,000 distinct CDR3 sequences are present, over 45% being singletons, with the ten largest covering 9%. Sample treatment: roughly 11-day PBMC culture with coronavirus spike peptide pools or control peptides (ViraFEST assay). No cognate antigen is known for these TCRs. Sequencing was done on a sample of CD4+ T cells from blood, cultured in vitro. The receptors were sampled from a human donor who had recovered from COVID-19.

The chain has TRBV12-3 or TRBV12-4 and TRBJ2-1; 13 nucleotides align to TRBD2. This CDR3 is 13 amino acids long. With 7 bases clipped from V and 14 bases from J, the junction kept 8 bases outside the gene matches. This CDR3 is CASTTSGRGREFF. The CDR3 region has the DNA TGTGCCAGCACCACTAGCGGGAGGGGGAGGGAGTTCTTC.

This clonotype appeared a few times. The gene calls are TRBV6-1 and TRBJ1-1; TRBD1 is a possible D gene (6 bases). V lost 6 bases, J lost 5 bases, and 19 bases lay in between. CDR1 is MNHNS and CDR2 is SASEGT in the germline V gene. CDR3 length: 15 residues. The CDR3: CASSPWLRGVTEAFF. In nucleotides, the CDR3 is TGTGCCAGCAGCCCGTGGTTAAGGGGGGTAACTGAAGCTTTCTTT.